A selection of T cell receptor beta chains follows, all from one sample in a study of beta chain features in type 1 diabetes. Clones were read by immunoSEQ multiplex PCR, and TCRdb kept only the in-frame ones, dropping some. The table records 350,000 to 400,000 clones, around 16% of them present only once. Material: naive CD4+ T cells from blood. The receptor source for this set is a young woman in good health. The CDR3 runs from the conserved cysteine through the conserved F or W. A D gene is named only where the DNA matches it firmly. Rows may omit the clone size; those that give it use once, few, many or a size class.

few,TRBV5-4,TRBJ2-5,.,TGTGCCAGCAGCTTAGGAAGGCCACAAGGGGCCCAGTACTTC,CASSLGRPQGAQYF
.,TRBV30,TRBJ1-5,.,TGTGCCTGGAGTGTACAGCCGAATAGCAATCAGCCCCAGCATTTT,CAWSVQPNSNQPQHF
.,TRBV29-1,TRBJ2-7,.,TGCAGCGAGGTCGAGACGGGAGAACGCGAGCAGTACTTC,CSEVETGEREQYF
.,TRBV7-9,TRBJ1-4,.,TGTGCCAGCAGCCCCAGTCTAACTAATGAAAAACTGTTTTTT,CASSPSLTNEKLFF
once,TRBV7-8,TRBJ1-2,.,TGTGCCAGCAGCCCTGGAAACGGGAGGGAGAACTATGGCTACACCTTC,CASSPGNGRENYGYTF
few,TRBV5-6,TRBJ1-2,.,TGTGCCAGCAGCCCAGGGAACTATGGCTACACCTTC,CASSPGNYGYTF
.,TRBV10-3,TRBJ2-1,TRBD1,TGTGCCATCAGTGGACAGGGTCCCTACAATGAGCAGTTCTTC,CAISGQGPYNEQFF
few,TRBV7-3,TRBJ2-4,TRBD2,TGTGCCAGCAGCTTAAGGTCGGGCGGACTAGCGGAAAACATTCAGTACTTC,CASSLRSGGLAENIQYF
few,TRBV23-1,TRBJ2-1,TRBD1,TGCGCCAGCAGTCAAAAAACAGGGGATGAGCAGTTCTTC,CASSQKTGDEQFF
.,TRBV30,TRBJ2-7,TRBD1,TGTGCCTGGAGGCCAGGGGGCCAGGGGTACGAGCAGTACTTC,CAWRPGGQGYEQYF
.,TRBV29-1,TRBJ2-5,TRBD1,TGCAGCGTTACAGGGGGCGCGGGGCAAGAGACCCAGTACTTC,CSVTGGAGQETQYF
.,TRBV5-1,TRBJ2-6,.,TGCGCCAGCAGCTCGGGACTTGGGGCCTCTGGGGCCAACGTCCTGACTTTC,CASSSGLGASGANVLTF
.,TRBV20-1,TRBJ1-2,.,TGCAGTACTCCCCTCATTGGCTACACCTTC,CSTPLIGYTF
.,TRBV5-1,TRBJ1-5,.,TGCGCCAGCAGCTTGGCGGGGAATCAGCCCCAGCATTTT,CASSLAGNQPQHF
.,TRBV6-5,TRBJ1-2,.,TGTGCCAGCAGTTATTGGAGGGATGACGGCTACACCTTC,CASSYWRDDGYTF
few,TRBV19,TRBJ2-2,TRBD2,TGTGCCAGTAGTATTATCGGGGGGAGCACCGGGGAGCTGTTTTTT,CASSIIGGSTGELFF
.,TRBV6-6,TRBJ2-5,.,TGTGCCAGCGGGGGGGCCGTAAAAGAGACCCAGTACTTC,CASGGAVKETQYF
.,TRBV30,TRBJ2-1,TRBD2,TGTGCCTGGAGGGAGGGGACTAGCGGGAGGCAGTTCTTC,CAWREGTSGRQFF
.,TRBV5-1,TRBJ2-5,TRBD2,TGCGCCAGCAGCTTGGCCGGGACTAGCGGGACGGAGACCCAGTACTTC,CASSLAGTSGTETQYF
.,TRBV14,TRBJ1-3,.,TGTGCCAGCAGCCAACGACAGGTGACCGGGATATATTTT,CASSQRQVTGIYF
few,TRBV28,TRBJ2-7,.,TGTGCCAGCCGAAGCACAGGGGAGGACGAGCAGTACTTC,CASRSTGEDEQYF
.,TRBV28,TRBJ2-7,TRBD2,TGTGCCAGCAGTTTAGCGGGAGGGCCAAAGGAGCAGTACTTC,CASSLAGGPKEQYF
.,TRBV29-1,TRBJ2-1,.,TGCAGCGTAGCTATAGCGGAAAAGCAGTTCTTC,CSVAIAEKQFF
.,TRBV29-1,TRBJ2-5,TRBD2,TGCAGCGTGGGGGGAGGGACTAGTACAATTGGGCAAGAGACCCAGTACTTC,CSVGGGTSTIGQETQYF
.,TRBV9,TRBJ2-1,.,TGTGCCAGCAGCGTAGGAGTTAGCTCCTACAATGAGCAGTTCTTC,CASSVGVSSYNEQFF
few,TRBV5-1,TRBJ1-1,.,TGCGCCAGCAGCCCATCCTCCGGTTACTCGGGGGGCACTGAAGCTTTCTTT,CASSPSSGYSGGTEAFF
.,TRBV10-3,TRBJ2-7,TRBD2,TGTGCAGTGATGCCTAGCGGGAGCTACGAGCAGTACTTC,CAVMPSGSYEQYF
.,TRBV27,TRBJ1-1,.,TGTGCCAGCAGTTCGGGGACTGAAGCTTTCTTT,CASSSGTEAFF